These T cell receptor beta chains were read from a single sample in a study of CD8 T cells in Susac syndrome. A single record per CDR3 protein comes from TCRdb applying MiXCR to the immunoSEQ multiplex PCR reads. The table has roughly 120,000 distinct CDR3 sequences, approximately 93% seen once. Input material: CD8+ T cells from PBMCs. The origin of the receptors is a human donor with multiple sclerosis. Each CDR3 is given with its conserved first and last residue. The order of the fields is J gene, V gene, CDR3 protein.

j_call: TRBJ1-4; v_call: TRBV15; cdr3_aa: CATSRDLDGSSNEKLFF
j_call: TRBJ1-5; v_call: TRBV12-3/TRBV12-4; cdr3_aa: CASSFVGSQPQHF
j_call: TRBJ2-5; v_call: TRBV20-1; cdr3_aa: CSARDLAGELETQYF
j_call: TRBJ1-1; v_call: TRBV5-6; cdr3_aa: CASSEGVLNTEAFF
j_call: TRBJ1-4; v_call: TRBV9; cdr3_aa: CASSVSAGGGEKLFF
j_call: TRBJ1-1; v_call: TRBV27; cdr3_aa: CASSLNAILGVGTEAFF
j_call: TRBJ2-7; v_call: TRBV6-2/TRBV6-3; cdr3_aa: CASSYRGYEQYF
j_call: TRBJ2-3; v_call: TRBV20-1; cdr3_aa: CSARDPGGTDTQYF
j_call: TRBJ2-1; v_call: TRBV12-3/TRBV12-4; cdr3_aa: CASTGTRSEQFF
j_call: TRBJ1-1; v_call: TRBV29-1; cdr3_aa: CSAKGGDTEAFF
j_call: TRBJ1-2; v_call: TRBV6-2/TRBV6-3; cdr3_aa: CASSYGDGYTF
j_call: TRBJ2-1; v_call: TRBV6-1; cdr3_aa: CASSPGTVGEQFF
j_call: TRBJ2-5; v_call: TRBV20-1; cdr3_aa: CSARDAREETQYF
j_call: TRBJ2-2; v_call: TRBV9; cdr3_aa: CASSVGGGTGELFF
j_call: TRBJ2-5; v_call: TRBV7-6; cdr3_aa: CASSLEGPGAGETQYF
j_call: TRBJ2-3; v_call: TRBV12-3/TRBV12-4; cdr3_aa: CASSNRDRNTDTQYF
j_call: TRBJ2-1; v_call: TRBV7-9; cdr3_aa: CASSAPHEQFF
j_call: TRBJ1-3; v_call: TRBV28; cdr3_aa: CASSFRDSYSGNTIYF
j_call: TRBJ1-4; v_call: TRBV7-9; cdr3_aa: CASSLSGEKLFF
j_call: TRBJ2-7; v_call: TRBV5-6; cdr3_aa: CASSWRGQPYEQYF
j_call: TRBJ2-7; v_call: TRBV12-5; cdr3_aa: CASGLPLSGTGVGEQYF
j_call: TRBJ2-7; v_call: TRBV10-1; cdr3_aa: CASSEEGAFDEQYF
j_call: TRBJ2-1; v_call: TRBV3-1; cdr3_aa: CASSQDITGSYNEQFF
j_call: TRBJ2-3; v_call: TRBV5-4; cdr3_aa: CASSYGHVTWRSTDTQYF
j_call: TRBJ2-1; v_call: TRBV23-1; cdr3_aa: CASSQSTVREQFF
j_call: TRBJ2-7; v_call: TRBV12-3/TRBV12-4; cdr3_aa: CASTQDPYEQYF
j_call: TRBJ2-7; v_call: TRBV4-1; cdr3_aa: CASSQMSEGSYEQYF
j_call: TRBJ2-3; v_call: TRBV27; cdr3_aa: CASSFGGEMTDTQYF
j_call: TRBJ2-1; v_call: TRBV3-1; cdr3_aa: CASSPRGSSYNEQFF
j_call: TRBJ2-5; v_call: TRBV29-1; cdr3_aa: CSVVASGGWVQETQYF
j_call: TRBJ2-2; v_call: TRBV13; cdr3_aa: CASSFDRRNTGELFF
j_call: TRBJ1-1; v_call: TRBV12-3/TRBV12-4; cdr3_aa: CASSKDTEWRTEAFF
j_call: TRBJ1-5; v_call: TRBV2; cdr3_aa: CASRGKNQPQHF
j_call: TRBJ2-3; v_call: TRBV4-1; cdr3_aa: CASSQAKGGGTQYF
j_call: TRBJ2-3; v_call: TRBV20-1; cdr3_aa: CSARATLGTQYF
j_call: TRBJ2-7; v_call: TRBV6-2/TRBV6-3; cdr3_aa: CASSYFGGHSYEQYF
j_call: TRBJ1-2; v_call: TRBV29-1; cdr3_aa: CSVAQGAGYTF
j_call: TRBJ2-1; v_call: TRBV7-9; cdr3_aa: CASVRENEQFF
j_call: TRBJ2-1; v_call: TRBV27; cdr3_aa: CASSPRTSFEQFF
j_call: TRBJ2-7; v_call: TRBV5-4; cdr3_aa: CASSRLSGEQYF
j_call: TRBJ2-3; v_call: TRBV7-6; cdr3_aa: CASSYSLGRNLTDTQYF
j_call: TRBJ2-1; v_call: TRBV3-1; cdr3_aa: CASNSIHPPAIEQFF